These 17 T cell receptor beta chains were sequenced from one sample in a study of control samples from healthy donors and cancer patients. Clones were sequenced by immunoSEQ multiplex PCR, and TCRdb holds only the in-frame ones, with some missing. The sample has 350,000 to 450,000 clones, roughly 90% seen once; the top ten hold around 6.4%. Sequencing used PBMCs. The source of these receptors is a man between 40 and 49 years old with head and neck cancer.

The chain employs TRBV19 and TRBJ2-1; TRBD2 aligns across 11 bases. V lost 4 bases to trimming and J lost 0 bases; unmatched junction nucleotides: 5. In germline, CDR1 is LNHDA, CDR2 SQIVND (reference sequence). CDR3 length: 17 amino acids. CDR3: CASSRPSGGSSYNEQFF. CDR3 DNA sequence: TGTGCCAGTAGTAGGCCTAGCGGGGGGTCCTCCTACAATGAGCAGTTCTTC.

The chain employs TRBV19 and TRBJ1-6; the D is unclear. Germline loops: CDR1 LNHDA, CDR2 SQIVND (reference sequence). There are 12 residues in the CDR3. Trimming pared 4 bases from V and 8 bases from J, leaving 6 bases between. The CDR3 bases are TGTGCCAGTAGTAATCGCTATTCACCCCTCCACTTT. Protein sequence: CASSNRYSPLHF.

V usage is TRBV5-1 and J usage is TRBJ2-5; 8 bases agree with TRBD1. This CDR3 spans 13 amino acids. Germline values: CDR1 SGHRS, CDR2 YFSETQ. V shed 7 bases, J shed 3 bases, and the junction held 5 bases outside the gene matches. The CDR3 region has the DNA TGCGCCAGCTCGACAGGGGCCAAAGAGACCCAGTACTTC. This gives the protein CASSTGAKETQYF.

The chain recombines TRBV9 with TRBJ2-2; 9 nucleotides agree with TRBD1. Per germline, CDR1 SGDLS and CDR2 YYNGEE. V lost 0 bases to trimming and J lost 3 bases; unmatched junction nucleotides: 12. The CDR3 totals 19 residues. CDR3 nucleotide sequence: TGTGCCAGCAGCGTAGCTCAAGGACAGGGGACCCCCCACACCGGGGAGCTGTTTTTT. Its translation is CASSVAQGQGTPHTGELFF.

This clone was recorded only once. This sequence joins TRBV5-5 and TRBJ2-7; no firm D call. The CDR3 extends over 13 amino acids. Looked up from germline, CDR1 is SGHKS and CDR2 is YYEKEE (reference sequence). Trimming shortened V by 0 bases and J by 3 bases, and 7 bases separated the two germline ends. CDR3 nucleotide sequence: TGTGCCAGCAGCTTGGAACAGAACTACGAGCAGTACTTC. This translates into CASSLEQNYEQYF.

This chain links TRBV6-6 with TRBJ2-5, with D unclear. V lost 2 bases to trimming and J lost 5 bases, with 6 bases between them. This CDR3 region has 12 residues. Germline CDR1 MNHNY, CDR2 SVGAGI (reference sequence). CDR3 amino acids: CASSYVSETQYF. For the CDR3, the DNA is TGTGCCAGCAGTTACGTTTCGGAGACCCAGTACTTC.

In the case of this clone: This same CDR3 is encoded by further DNA sequences in the sample. The J gene is TRBJ2-5, the V gene TRBV19, with a tentative D call TRBD1 (6 bases). This CDR3 is built from 14 residues. In germline, CDR1 is LNHDA, CDR2 SQIVND (reference sequence). V lost 1 base, J lost 5 bases, and 11 bases lay in between. DNA of the CDR3: TGTGCCAGTAGTATAGGAGGGGGTCAGGAGACCCAGTACTTC. This encodes CASSIGGGQETQYF.

The chain has TRBV5-1 and TRBJ1-1; 7 nucleotides match TRBD1. Germline-derived CDR1 and CDR2 are SGHRS and YFSETQ. The CDR3 covers 15 residues. V lost 3 bases and J lost 0; bases outside the gene matches: 5. The DNA of the CDR3 is TGCGCCAGCAGCTCGGCGACAGGGCTGAACACTGAAGCTTTCTTT. Its protein product is CASSSATGLNTEAFF.

V gene TRBV7-6 combines with J gene TRBJ2-7; no clear D gene. CDR1 and CDR2 (germline): SGHVS, FNYEAQ. This CDR3 has 13 residues. Trimming left V 1 base short and J 3 bases short, with 7 bases between. This chain's CDR3 is CASSLDPRYEQYF. As DNA, the CDR3 is TGTGCCAGCAGCTTAGACCCACGCTACGAGCAGTACTTC.

The chain couples TRBV7-2 to TRBJ1-3; 9 bases agree with TRBD1. The V gene's germline CDR1 is SGHTA and CDR2 FQGNSA. The CDR3 length is 18 residues. V shed 0 bases and J 0 bases; nucleotides not matched to a gene: 6. The CDR3 protein is CASSLAWGQGPSGNTIYF. The CDR3 nucleotides read TGTGCCAGCAGCTTAGCGTGGGGACAGGGTCCCTCTGGAAACACCATATATTTT. Together with reference TRBV7-2 and TRBJ1-3, the CDR3 gives the full variable domain: GAGVSQSPSNKVTEKGKDVELRCDPISGHTALYWYRQSLGQGLEFLIYFQGNSAPDKSGLPSDRFSAERTGGSVSTLTIQRTQQEDSAVYLCASSLAWGQGPSGNTIYFGEGSWLTVV.

The rearrangement joins TRBV28 to TRBJ1-2; TRBD1 agrees at 7 bases. With 7 bases clipped from V and 0 bases from J, the junction kept 14 bases outside the gene matches. The germline gives CDR1 MDHEN, CDR2 SYDVKM. There are 17 residues in the CDR3. CDR3: CASTLGSGQATNYGYTF. The CDR3 nucleotides read TGTGCCAGCACCCTAGGGTCTGGACAGGCGACTAACTATGGCTACACCTTC.

The chain carries TRBV7-8 and TRBJ2-5; no reliable D call. This CDR3 is 14 amino acids long. CDR1 and CDR2 from the germline V gene are SGHVS and FQNEAQ. V dropped 0 bases and J dropped 5 bases, with 10 bases sitting between them. The DNA for the CDR3 is TGTGCCAGCAGCTTAGCTGTTATCTACGAGACCCAGTACTTC. This sequence encodes CASSLAVIYETQYF.

This chain joins TRBV7-8 and TRBJ1-4; the D is unclear. V was clipped by 1 base and J by 7 bases, with 19 bases between them. Germline V gives CDR1 SGHVS, CDR2 FQNEAQ. The CDR3 has 17 amino acids. The chain's CDR3 is CASSLVLDVGMGEKLFF. The CDR3 nucleotides read TGTGCCAGCAGCTTAGTACTGGATGTCGGGATGGGTGAAAAACTGTTTTTT.

The V gene is TRBV6-5, the J gene TRBJ2-2; 7 bases line up with TRBD1. Per the germline V gene, CDR1 is MNHEY and CDR2 is SVGAGI. The CDR3 extends over 15 amino acids. The V gene end was trimmed by 7 bases and the J gene end by 7 bases; junction bases not matched to a gene: 12. The DNA for the CDR3 is TGTGCCAGCAATCCGAGGGGGCGCGAGGTCGGGGAGCTGTTTTTT. Translated, it gives CASNPRGREVGELFF.

The J gene is TRBJ2-2, the V gene TRBV14, with D hard to call. This CDR3 contains 16 residues. Trimming took 1 base from V and 6 from J, leaving 15 bases between them. In germline, CDR1 is SGHDN, CDR2 FVKESK. CDR3 bases: TGTGCCAGCAGCCAAGTGGTCTTTATTGGGGCCGGGGAGCTGTTTTTT. This translates into CASSQVVFIGAGELFF.

The chain employs TRBV4-2 and TRBJ1-5; TRBD1 aligns across 7 bases. The CDR3 extends over 13 amino acids. Losses at the gene ends were 4 bases for V and 7 bases for J; bases not matched to a gene: 4. Germline CDR1 reads LGHNA; CDR2 reads YNFKEQ. For the CDR3, the DNA is TGTGCCAGCAGCCTTGGACAGGAGCAGCCCCAGCATTTT. It encodes CASSLGQEQPQHF.

This chain links TRBV10-3 with TRBJ2-3; 7 bases are a match to TRBD2. The CDR3 is 14 amino acids. The V gene's germline CDR1 is ENHRY and CDR2 SYGVKD. Losses at the gene ends were 7 bases for V and 3 bases for J; bases not matched to a gene: 7. CDR3 sequence (DNA): TGTGCCATCAAGGGCGGGAGAGGGACAGATACGCAGTATTTT. The encoded protein is CAIKGGRGTDTQYF.